This T cell receptor (beta chain) was recorded in a study of identical twins. Notes on the study in general: Cord blood beta clonotypes present at high abundance carried fewer insertions; no such pattern appeared in memory repertoires. Partly confounded zero-insertion analyses could result from invariant MAIT and iNKT cells.

Points on this clonotype: What it binds is not known.

TCRdb called the 5' RACE reads again in MiXCR, with one record for every CDR3 protein. The table includes about 460,000 distinct CDR3 sequences, 13% to 15% detected once. The same sample was also studied in work on yellow fever vaccine responses in identical twins.

The origin of this receptor is a woman aged 18 to 35 in good health. Input material: CD4+ T cells sorted from blood.

The CDR3 protein is CASSAASGSIYEQYF. For the CDR3, the DNA is TGTGCCAGCAGTGCCGCTAGCGGGAGTATCTACGAGCAGTACTTC. V is TRBV6-4 and J is TRBJ2-7; 10 bases fit TRBD2. With V trimmed by 4 bases and J by 3 bases, 6 bases remained unmatched. CDR3 length: 15 amino acids. Germline-derived CDR1 and CDR2 are MRHNA and SNTAGT.